These 26 T cell receptor beta chains came from one sample sequenced in a study of OX40 agonist ivuxolimab in advanced cancers. Sequenced by immunoSEQ multiplex PCR; TCRdb stores in-frame clones only, minus some. Here the sample spans tens of thousands of clones, 70% to 90% being singletons. The sequenced sample was CD4+ or CD8+ T cells sorted from blood, obtained in a trial of the OX40 agonist ivuxolimab. These receptors were collected from an adult with an advanced solid tumor such as melanoma, head and neck, liver or kidney cancer.

The J gene is TRBJ2-3, the V gene TRBV29-1; D gene ambiguous. The CDR3 runs to 13 residues. CDR1 is SQVTM, CDR2 ANQGSEA, per germline. With 0 bases removed from V and 6 bases from J, the gap between germline ends came to 10 bases. In DNA, the CDR3 is TGCAGCGTTGAAGATTGGGCGGAGGATACGCAGTATTTT. Translation gives CSVEDWAEDTQYF.

V and J are TRBV5-4 and TRBJ2-5, with 10 positions matching TRBD2. Germline CDR1 SGHNT, CDR2 YYREEE (reference sequence). The CDR3 is 15 amino acids. J lost 1 base, V lost 2 bases, and 2 bases had no gene match. The CDR3 sequence is CASSLGTSAQETQYF. In nucleotides, the CDR3 is TGTGCCAGCAGCTTAGGGACTAGCGCCCAAGAGACCCAGTACTTC.

V usage is TRBV2 and J usage is TRBJ1-1; D possibly corresponds to TRBD1 (5 bases). The CDR3 loop spans 18 amino acids. V was cut by 2 bases and J by 0 bases, with 19 bases left in between. Germline V gene lookup returns CDR1 SNHLY and CDR2 FYNNEI. CDR3 nucleotides: TGTGCCAGCAGTGAATCCCAAACCCACCCACAGGTGAACACTGAAGCTTTCTTT. It yields the protein CASSESQTHPQVNTEAFF.

This chain uses TRBV7-6 with TRBJ1-5; D is ambiguous. The V end was cut by 3 bases, the J end by 3 bases, with 6 bases between. Germline V gene sequence: CDR1 SGHVS, CDR2 FNYEAQ. CDR3 length: 13 amino acids. This CDR3 reads CASSFSTNQPQHF. The CDR3 region has the DNA TGTGCCAGCAGCTTTAGTACCAATCAGCCCCAGCATTTT.

The chain links TRBV29-1 to TRBJ2-3, with D possibly matching TRBD1 (5 bases). Trimming shortened V by 6 bases and J by 2 bases, and 21 bases separated the two germline ends. The CDR3 spans 16 residues. CDR1 and CDR2 (germline): SQVTM, ANQGSEA. CDR3 nucleotide sequence: TGCAGCGTCGGCCCTGGAGCACAGGCCGCCACAGATACGCAGTATTTT. It specifies CSVGPGAQAATDTQYF.

J is TRBJ2-1 and V is TRBV5-1, with 13 bases aligning to TRBD2. Trimming at V came to 3 bases and at J to 8 bases, leaving 2 bases not matched to a gene. Per the germline V gene, CDR1 is SGHRS and CDR2 is YFSETQ. This CDR3 comprises 14 residues. The CDR3 loop reads CASSWTSGSYEQFF. In nucleotides, the CDR3 is TGCGCCAGCAGCTGGACTAGCGGGAGCTATGAGCAGTTCTTC.

J is TRBJ2-1 and V is TRBV7-3, with D perhaps matching TRBD1 or TRBD2 (5 bases each). Trimming shortened V by 8 bases and J by 8 bases, and 10 bases separated the two germline ends. The germline CDR1 and CDR2 sequences are SGHTA and FQGTGA. The CDR3 has 11 amino acids. This CDR3 reads CASSLGDEQFF. The CDR3 DNA reads TGTGCCAGCTCCTTGGGGGATGAGCAGTTCTTC.

The V call is TRBV19, the J call TRBJ2-2; 11 bases agree with TRBD2. Germline V CDR1 and CDR2: LNHDA, SQIVND (reference sequence). This CDR3 contains 17 residues. The J segment lost 5 bases and the V segment lost 0 bases, leaving 5 bases of the junction unmatched. The CDR3 region is CASSIDTSGSWTGELFF. The CDR3 DNA reads TGTGCCAGTAGTATAGATACTAGCGGGAGTTGGACCGGGGAGCTGTTTTTT.

The chain uses TRBV14 and TRBJ2-5, with 10 nucleotides matching TRBD2. The CDR3 is 18 residues long. The ends lost 0 bases at V and 9 bases at J; junction bases unmatched: 16. Per germline, CDR1 SGHDN and CDR2 FVKESK. The CDR3 loop is CASSQDYGALAGLEAQYF. The CDR3 region has the DNA TGTGCCAGCAGCCAAGATTATGGTGCACTAGCGGGACTCGAGGCCCAGTACTTC. The full variable domain, its missing parts supplied by reference TRBV14 and TRBJ2-5, is EAGVTQFPSHSVIEKGQTVTLRCDPISGHDNLYWYRRVMGKEIKFLLHFVKESKQDESGMPNNRFLAERTGGTYSTLKVQPAELEDSGVYFCASSQDYGALAGLEAQYFGPGTRLLVL.

The chain links TRBV9 to TRBJ2-7, with 10 bases identical to TRBD2. The J segment lost 3 bases and the V segment lost 2 bases, leaving 2 bases of the junction unmatched. This CDR3 comprises 14 residues. From germline, CDR1 is SGDLS and CDR2 YYNGEE. The CDR3 sequence is CASSVGLAVYEQYF. The CDR3 bases are TGTGCCAGCAGCGTCGGACTAGCGGTCTACGAGCAGTACTTC.

The J gene is TRBJ2-5, the V gene TRBV27; possibly TRBD1 for D (5 bases). Germline CDR1 MNHEY, CDR2 SMNVEV (reference sequence). This CDR3 contains 14 residues. V shed 5 bases and J shed 1 base, with 11 bases lying between them. The CDR3, as DNA: TGTGCCAGCAGTAGTAAAGGGGTCCAAGAGACCCAGTACTTC. Its protein product is CASSSKGVQETQYF.

This clone was observed once. The chain uses TRBV7-3 and TRBJ1-2; D perhaps matches TRBD1 (5 bases). V was shortened by 7 bases and J by 2 bases, with 14 bases between the two germline ends. This CDR3 contains 14 residues. Germline V gene sequence: CDR1 SGHTA, CDR2 FQGTGA. CDR3 region: CASTPTEINYGYTF. CDR3 coding DNA: TGTGCCAGCACCCCGACAGAGATCAACTATGGCTACACCTTC.

This clone was counted only a few times. V is TRBV7-3 and J is TRBJ2-7; 8 positions agree with TRBD2. The length of the CDR3 is 15 residues. The J segment lost 5 bases and the V segment lost 4 bases, leaving 10 bases of the junction unmatched. Germline V gene sequence: CDR1 SGHTA, CDR2 FQGTGA. DNA for the CDR3: TGTGCCAGCAGCTCTAACGGCGGAGCGGGAGACGAGCAGTACTTC. This gives the protein CASSSNGGAGDEQYF.

The chain links TRBV5-1 to TRBJ2-2; unclear D gene. CDR1 and CDR2 from the germline V gene are SGHRS and YFSETQ. CDR3 length equals 13 residues. V lost 1 base and J 5 bases, leaving 6 bases between the germline ends. The CDR3 region is CASSLTLTGELFF. As DNA, the CDR3 is TGCGCCAGCAGCTTGACTTTGACCGGGGAGCTGTTTTTT.

In nucleotides, the CDR3 is TGTGCCAGCAGCGCTGACAGGGTGGGCGAGCAGTACTTC. This codes for CASSADRVGEQYF. This chain connects TRBV5-4 to TRBJ2-7; 7 positions match TRBD1. The length of the CDR3 is 13 residues. Looked up from germline, CDR1 is SGHNT and CDR2 is YYREEE (reference sequence). J was trimmed by 6 bases and V by 4 bases; bases with no gene match: 7. The full variable domain, with the rest looked up from reference TRBV5-4 and TRBJ2-7, is ETGVTQSPTHLIKTRGQQVTLRCSSQSGHNTVSWYQQALGQGPQFIFQYYREEENGRGNFPPRFSGLQFPNYSSELNVNALELDDSALYLCASSADRVGEQYFGPGTRLTVT.

The chain is built from TRBV10-2 and TRBJ2-5, with a possible D match to TRBD2 (5 bases). The germline gives CDR1 WSHSY, CDR2 SAAADI. The CDR3 totals 15 residues. V was clipped by 3 bases and J by 5 bases, with 16 bases between them. The CDR3 region is CASSETGLGGETQYF. Written as DNA, the CDR3 is TGCGCCAGCAGTGAAACGGGATTAGGTGGGGAGACCCAGTACTTC.

The CDR3 sequence is CASSMGTVSNQPQHF. CDR3 bases: TGTGCCAGTAGTATGGGGACGGTAAGCAATCAGCCCCAGCATTTT. The chain uses TRBV19 and TRBJ1-5, with D perhaps TRBD1 (5 bases). CDR1 and CDR2 (germline): LNHDA, SQIVND (reference sequence). Trimming removed 3 bases from V and 1 base from J, with 10 bases in between. The CDR3 extends over 15 amino acids.

A single count supports this clone. CDR3 sequence (DNA): TGTGCCAGCAGTTTTCGGCGGGAGAGTGGGACCCAGTACTTC. It encodes CASSFRRESGTQYF. The rearrangement joins TRBV27 to TRBJ2-5; 7 nucleotides match TRBD2. Unmatched junction bases numbered 8, after V lost 3 bases and J lost 7 bases. The CDR3 is 14 residues long. Germline V gives CDR1 MNHEY, CDR2 SMNVEV (reference sequence).

This clone is medium-sized in the sample. This chain connects TRBV7-9 to TRBJ2-7, with 8 bases matching TRBD1. Germline trimming cut 5 bases from V and 2 bases from J; bases unmatched to any gene: 8. The CDR3 spans 15 residues. Germline assignment: CDR1 SEHNR and CDR2 FQNEAQ (reference sequence). The CDR3 DNA reads TGTGCCAGCAGCCCCACACAGGGGGACCCCTACGAGCAGTACTTC. Its protein product is CASSPTQGDPYEQYF.

The chain joins TRBV30 to TRBJ2-3, with 8 bases fitting TRBD1. The trim removed 6 bases at V and 2 bases at J, leaving 7 bases unmatched. Looked up from germline, CDR1 is GTSNPN and CDR2 is SVGIG (reference sequence). The CDR3 contains 14 residues. The CDR3 nucleotides are TGTGCCTGCGGGGGACAGGACAACACAGATACGCAGTATTTT. Its translation: CACGGQDNTDTQYF.

This clone was observed a few times. The chain has TRBV5-1 and TRBJ2-2; the D gene could be TRBD1 or TRBD2 (5 bases each). The length of the CDR3 is 16 residues. Germline-derived CDR1 and CDR2 are SGHRS and YFSETQ. V lost 4 bases and J lost 6, with 19 bases in between. CDR3 protein: CASSILSGGEAGELFF. In DNA form, the CDR3 reads TGCGCCAGCAGCATCCTGAGTGGGGGAGAGGCCGGGGAGCTGTTTTTT.

The rearrangement joins TRBV7-8 to TRBJ2-7; 8 bases are shared with TRBD1. This CDR3 region has 15 residues. CDR1 and CDR2 from the germline V gene are SGHVS and FQNEAQ. V shed 1 base and J 6 bases; nucleotides not matched to a gene: 8. The DNA of the CDR3 is TGTGCCAGCAGCTTAGATCGCCAGGGGGCGGGCGAGCAGTACTTC. Translation: CASSLDRQGAGEQYF.

This clone was observed a few times. The chain links TRBV7-3 to TRBJ2-1, with 10 bases identical to TRBD2. Trimming cost V 2 bases and J 8 bases; bases outside gene matches: 0. This CDR3 contains 13 residues. Germline-derived CDR1 and CDR2 are SGHTA and FQGTGA. CDR3 DNA: TGTGCCAGCAGCTTAGGACTAGCGGATGAGCAGTTCTTC. Translation gives CASSLGLADEQFF.

This chain uses TRBV4-2 with TRBJ2-2, with D tentatively TRBD1 or TRBD2 (5 bases each). Germline V gene sequence: CDR1 LGHNA, CDR2 YNFKEQ. V gave up 4 bases and J gave up 2 bases, with 14 bases separating them. This CDR3 is 16 amino acids long. In DNA form, the CDR3 reads TGTGCCAGCAGCCCCCTCCGGGGCGACAACACCGGGGAGCTGTTTTTT. Residues: CASSPLRGDNTGELFF.

This clone has a single count. The chain employs TRBV27 and TRBJ2-2, with 8 bases matching TRBD1. J gave up 4 bases and V 8 bases, and 6 bases lay outside the gene matches. The CDR3 totals 14 residues. Germline assignment: CDR1 MNHEY and CDR2 SMNVEV (reference sequence). CDR3: CASVRQGSTGELFF. CDR3 DNA: TGTGCCAGCGTAAGACAGGGGAGCACCGGGGAGCTGTTTTTT.

This sequence joins TRBV5-1 and TRBJ1-1; D possibly corresponds to TRBD1 (6 bases). The germline V gene has CDR1 SGHRS and CDR2 YFSETQ. The CDR3 is 13 amino acids. Between the trimmed V and J ends, which lost 4 bases and 5 bases, there was a span of 12 bases. This CDR3 is CASSQGTLTEAFF. CDR3 sequence (DNA): TGCGCCAGCAGCCAGGGGACTTTAACTGAAGCTTTCTTT.